Following are 25 T cell receptor beta chains from one sample sequenced in a study of CD8 T cells in Susac syndrome. RNA totalling roughly 0.45 to 1 ug underwent reverse transcription with random hexamers. TCRdb fed the immunoSEQ multiplex PCR reads into MiXCR, producing one record per CDR3 protein. The repertoire has over 150,000 distinct CDR3 sequences, 85% to 95% of them found once; the top ten carry around 0.097%. Sequencing was done on a sample of CD4+ T cells from PBMCs. The receptors stem from a human donor with multiple sclerosis.

The chain couples TRBV9 to TRBJ2-3; D is possibly TRBD2 (6 bases). With 0 bases removed from V and 2 bases from J, the gap between germline ends came to 13 bases. Germline assignment: CDR1 SGDLS and CDR2 YYNGEE. This CDR3 spans 16 amino acids. The CDR3 bases are TGTGCCAGCAGCGTAGGGTCTAGCGTTACCACAGATACGCAGTATTTT. Translating it yields CASSVGSSVTTDTQYF.

The chain uses TRBV2 and TRBJ1-4, with D perhaps TRBD1 (5 bases). This CDR3 has 15 amino acids. V lost 7 bases and J 8 bases, leaving 20 bases between the germline ends. CDR1 and CDR2 from the germline V gene are SNHLY and FYNNEI. DNA of the CDR3: TGTGCCAGCATTCCTCCGGCAGGGAGGCGAGAAAAACTGTTTTTT. Its translation: CASIPPAGRREKLFF. Drawing the rest from reference TRBV2 and TRBJ1-4, the complete variable domain is EPEVTQTPSHQVTQMGQEVILRCVPISNHLYFYWYRQILGQKVEFLVSFYNNEISEKSEIFDDQFSVERPDGSNFTLKIRSTKLEDSAMYFCASIPPAGRREKLFFGSGTQLSVL.

The chain uses TRBV4-2 and TRBJ1-1; possible D gene TRBD1, 6 bases. CDR1 is LGHNA, CDR2 YNFKEQ, per germline. The CDR3 is made up of 15 amino acids. Between the trimmed V and J ends, which lost 4 bases and 4 bases, there was a span of 16 bases. CDR3 sequence: CASSRVAGGPTEAFF. CDR3 nucleotide sequence: TGTGCCAGCAGCCGAGTTGCCGGGGGGCCCACTGAAGCTTTCTTT.

This clonotype was counted only a few times. The V and J genes are TRBV4-1 and TRBJ1-5; D is unresolved. V was shortened by 1 base and J by 7 bases, with 11 bases between the two germline ends. This CDR3 contains 14 residues. CDR1 and CDR2 (germline): MGHRA, YSYEKL. CDR3 coding DNA: TGCGCCAGCAGCCAAGCGCCTGGTACCCAGCCCCAGCATTTT. Translated: CASSQAPGTQPQHF.

The J gene is TRBJ2-7, the V gene TRBV7-2; tentative D call: TRBD2 (6 bases). V lost 6 bases to trimming and J lost 0 bases, with 18 bases between them. This CDR3 has 16 amino acids. The germline gives CDR1 SGHTA, CDR2 FQGNSA. CDR3 coding DNA: TGTGCCAGCAGTTCGCGGGACTCCCCAGGCTCCTACGAGCAGTACTTC. It yields the protein CASSSRDSPGSYEQYF. Complete variable domain (other parts from reference TRBV7-2 and TRBJ2-7): GAGVSQSPSNKVTEKGKDVELRCDPISGHTALYWYRQSLGQGLEFLIYFQGNSAPDKSGLPSDRFSAERTGGSVSTLTIQRTQQEDSAVYLCASSSRDSPGSYEQYFGPGTRLTVT.

V gene TRBV11-2 combines with J gene TRBJ2-4; no firm D call. CDR1 is SGHAT and CDR2 is FQNNGV in the germline V gene. V was cut by 5 bases and J by 5 bases, with 13 bases left in between. This CDR3 comprises 14 residues. The CDR3 DNA reads TGTGCCAGCAGCCCAAGAGGCGGCGAAAACATTCAGTACTTC. It encodes CASSPRGGENIQYF.

The V call is TRBV28, the J call TRBJ1-1, with D possibly being TRBD1 (6 bases). CDR1 is MDHEN, CDR2 SYDVKM, per germline. The CDR3 consists of 15 residues. V was pared by 6 bases and J by 5 bases, with 19 bases between. CDR3 coding DNA: TGTGCCAGCAGCCTTAATGGGGGGCCATTAACTGAAGCTTTCTTT. As protein: CASSLNGGPLTEAFF.

The V call is TRBV3-1, the J call TRBJ2-7, with D possibly matching TRBD2 (6 bases). Germline V gene sequence: CDR1 LGHDT, CDR2 YNNKEL (reference sequence). The CDR3 is 13 residues long. The germline V and J ends were trimmed by 4 bases and 6 bases, with 13 bases remaining between them. CDR3 in DNA: TGTGCCAGCAGCCCGCCGGGAGTAGCCGAGCAGTACTTC. Translating it yields CASSPPGVAEQYF.

This sequence joins TRBV4-2 and TRBJ2-2; D gene unclear. The CDR3 sequence is 15 residues long. V was cut by 1 base and J by 5 bases, with 11 bases left in between. CDR1 is LGHNA, CDR2 YNFKEQ, per germline. CDR3 sequence: CASSQVGSVTGELFF. The CDR3 coding sequence is TGTGCCAGCAGCCAAGTGGGCAGTGTGACCGGGGAGCTGTTTTTT.

The rearrangement links TRBV9 to TRBJ1-6, with 8 bases aligning to TRBD1. Unmatched junction bases numbered 3, after V lost 0 bases and J lost 10 bases. The germline gives CDR1 SGDLS, CDR2 YYNGEE. This CDR3 contains 14 residues. This CDR3 reads CASSVVGQGSPLHF. The CDR3, as DNA: TGTGCCAGCAGCGTAGTAGGACAGGGCTCACCCCTCCACTTT.

The chain has TRBV12-3 or TRBV12-4 and TRBJ1-5, with 10 positions matching TRBD1. The length of the CDR3 is 14 residues. The ends lost 5 bases at V and 4 bases at J; junction bases unmatched: 2. The CDR3 loop reads CASSLGQGNQPQHF. CDR3 in DNA: TGTGCCAGCAGTCTGGGACAGGGGAATCAGCCCCAGCATTTT.

This sequence joins TRBV12-5 and TRBJ2-1; 9 bases align to TRBD2. V was clipped by 0 bases and J by 9 bases; unmatched bases: 6. The CDR3 is 15 amino acids. Germline assignment: CDR1 LGHNT and CDR2 FRNRAP. CDR3 DNA: TGTGCTAGTGGTTTGGTCGCTAGCGGGATTGGTGAGCAGTTCTTC. This codes for CASGLVASGIGEQFF.

V and J are TRBV29-1 and TRBJ2-3; D possibly matches TRBD1 or TRBD2 (5 bases each). Germline V gene data show CDR1 as SQVTM and CDR2 as ANQGSEA. Trimming took off 5 bases at V and 0 bases at J, with 9 bases between the two ends. The CDR3 is made up of 13 amino acids. Written as DNA, the CDR3 is TGCAGCGTTATGGGACGTAGCACAGATACGCAGTATTTT. Translation: CSVMGRSTDTQYF.

The J gene is TRBJ2-7, the V gene TRBV4-1; D is perhaps TRBD2 (5 bases). V lost 0 bases, J lost 2 bases, and 8 bases lay in between. CDR3 size: 14 residues. Germline V CDR1 and CDR2: MGHRA, YSYEKL. CDR3 amino acids: CASSQESGTYEQYF. The CDR3 nucleotides read TGCGCCAGCAGCCAAGAATCCGGGACCTACGAGCAGTACTTC.

This chain uses TRBV18 with TRBJ2-3; 8 positions agree with TRBD1. V lost 6 bases to trimming and J lost 5 bases; unmatched junction nucleotides: 7. The CDR3 has 14 residues. Per germline, CDR1 KGHSH and CDR2 LQKENI. The CDR3 bases are TGTGCCAGCTCTCCTACAGGGGGTGAAGATACGCAGTATTTT. Translation gives CASSPTGGEDTQYF. The entire variable domain, with the rest obtained from reference TRBV18 and TRBJ2-3, is as follows: NAGVMQNPRHLVRRRGQEARLRCSPMKGHSHVYWYRQLPEEGLKFMVYLQKENIIDESGMPKERFSAEFPKEGPSILRIQQVVRGDSAAYFCASSPTGGEDTQYFGPGTRLTVL.

This clonotype was observed a single time. This rearrangement joins TRBV7-9 to TRBJ2-1; D uncertain. The germline V gene encodes CDR1 SEHNR and CDR2 FQNEAQ (reference sequence). The ends were cut back, 1 base at V and 0 bases at J, with 16 bases in the middle. The CDR3 loop spans 18 amino acids. CDR3 nucleotide sequence: TGTGCCAGCAGCTTAGGTATTGGTACCTTCGACTCCTACAATGAGCAGTTCTTC. Its translation is CASSLGIGTFDSYNEQFF.

This rearrangement joins TRBV6-2 or TRBV6-3 to TRBJ2-1; TRBD2 aligns across 10 bases. From germline, CDR1 is MNHEY and CDR2 SVGEGT. Trimming cost V 6 bases and J 7 bases; bases outside gene matches: 6. The CDR3 totals 14 residues. CDR3 protein: CASRVLAGRNEQFF. The CDR3 DNA reads TGTGCCAGCAGAGTACTAGCGGGAAGAAATGAGCAGTTCTTC.

The gene calls are TRBV6-1 and TRBJ2-5, with D maybe TRBD1 (6 bases). The CDR3 is 17 amino acids. CDR1 and CDR2 (germline): MNHNS, SASEGT. Trimming took 5 bases from V and 4 from J, leaving 23 bases between them. In nucleotides, the CDR3 is TGTGCCAGCAGTCCCCCCCGGGGCAGGGGAACCAGAGAGACCCAGTACTTC. It encodes CASSPPRGRGTRETQYF.

The gene calls are TRBV13 and TRBJ2-7; D possibly uses TRBD1 or TRBD2 (5 bases each). Germline V lookup: CDR1 PRHDT, CDR2 FYEKMQ (reference sequence). V dropped 2 bases and J dropped 7 bases, with 24 bases sitting between them. CDR3 length: 17 amino acids. The CDR3 nucleotides read TGTGCCAGCAGCTTAAACACCTACACCGAGAGGGGTGGGGAGCAGTACTTC. Protein product: CASSLNTYTERGGEQYF.

The chain has TRBV5-1 and TRBJ1-1; no reliable D call. The germline V gene has CDR1 SGHRS and CDR2 YFSETQ. The germline V and J ends were trimmed by 0 bases and 2 bases, with 11 bases remaining between them. The CDR3 spans 15 residues. This CDR3 is CASSLAPDGNTEAFF. The CDR3 DNA reads TGCGCCAGCAGCTTGGCCCCGGACGGAAACACTGAAGCTTTCTTT. Filled out from reference TRBV5-1 and TRBJ1-1, the complete variable domain reads KAGVTQTPRYLIKTRGQQVTLSCSPISGHRSVSWYQQTPGQGLQFLFEYFSETQRNKGNFPGRFSGRQFSNSRSEMNVSTLELGDSALYLCASSLAPDGNTEAFFGQGTRLTVV.

The genes are TRBV27 and TRBJ2-3; D is possibly TRBD1 (5 bases). The germline CDR1 and CDR2 sequences are MNHEY and SMNVEV (reference sequence). This CDR3 has 13 residues. The germline V and J ends were trimmed by 6 bases and 6 bases, with 13 bases remaining between them. This CDR3 reads CASRRTPGDTQYF. The CDR3 DNA is TGTGCCAGCAGAAGAACCCCAGGGGATACGCAGTATTTT.

This chain uses TRBV20-1 with TRBJ2-7; 8 bases align to TRBD1. The CDR3 is 14 residues long. CDR1 DFQATT and CDR2 SNEGSKA come from the germline V gene (reference sequence). J was trimmed by 3 bases and V by 4 bases; bases with no gene match: 8. The CDR3: CSAIRGQGFYEQYF. The CDR3 DNA sequence: TGCAGTGCTATCCGAGGACAGGGTTTCTACGAGCAGTACTTC.

This chain joins TRBV4-1 and TRBJ2-3, with 7 nucleotides matching TRBD2. Trimming at V came to 6 bases and at J to 5 bases, leaving 5 bases not matched to a gene. The CDR3 runs 13 residues. Germline V gene lookup returns CDR1 MGHRA and CDR2 YSYEKL. CDR3 in amino acids: CASRPIAGDTQYF. CDR3 DNA: TGCGCCAGCAGGCCAATAGCGGGAGATACGCAGTATTTT.

V gene TRBV30 combines with J gene TRBJ2-3; D unclear. The CDR3 runs to 12 residues. Trimming took 2 bases from V and 10 from J, leaving 13 bases between them. Germline V gives CDR1 GTSNPN, CDR2 SVGIG (reference sequence). CDR3 sequence (DNA): TGTGCCTGGAGTACGACCCGAGAGGCGCAGTATTTT. This codes for CAWSTTREAQYF.

This clonotype showed up just once. The chain joins TRBV29-1 to TRBJ2-3; TRBD1 is a possible D gene (5 bases). This CDR3 region has 13 residues. The germline V gene has CDR1 SQVTM and CDR2 ANQGSEA. V lost 5 bases and J lost 2, with 11 bases in between. The CDR3 region has the DNA TGCAGCGTTAGGACAAGACTCACAGATACGCAGTATTTT. This translates into CSVRTRLTDTQYF.